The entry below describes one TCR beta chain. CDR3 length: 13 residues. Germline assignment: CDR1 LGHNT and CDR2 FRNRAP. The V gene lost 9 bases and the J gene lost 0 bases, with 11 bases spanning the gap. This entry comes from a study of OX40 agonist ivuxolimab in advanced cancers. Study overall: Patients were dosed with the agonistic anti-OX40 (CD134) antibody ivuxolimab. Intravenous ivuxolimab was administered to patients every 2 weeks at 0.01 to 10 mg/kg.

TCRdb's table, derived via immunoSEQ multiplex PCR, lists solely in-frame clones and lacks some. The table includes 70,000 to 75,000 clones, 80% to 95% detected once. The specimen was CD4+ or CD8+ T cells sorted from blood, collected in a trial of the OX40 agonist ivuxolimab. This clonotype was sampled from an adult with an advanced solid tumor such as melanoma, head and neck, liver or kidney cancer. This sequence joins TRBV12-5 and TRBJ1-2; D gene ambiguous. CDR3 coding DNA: TGTGCTAGCGCTACGGATGCTAACTATGGCTACACCTTC. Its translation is CASATDANYGYTF.